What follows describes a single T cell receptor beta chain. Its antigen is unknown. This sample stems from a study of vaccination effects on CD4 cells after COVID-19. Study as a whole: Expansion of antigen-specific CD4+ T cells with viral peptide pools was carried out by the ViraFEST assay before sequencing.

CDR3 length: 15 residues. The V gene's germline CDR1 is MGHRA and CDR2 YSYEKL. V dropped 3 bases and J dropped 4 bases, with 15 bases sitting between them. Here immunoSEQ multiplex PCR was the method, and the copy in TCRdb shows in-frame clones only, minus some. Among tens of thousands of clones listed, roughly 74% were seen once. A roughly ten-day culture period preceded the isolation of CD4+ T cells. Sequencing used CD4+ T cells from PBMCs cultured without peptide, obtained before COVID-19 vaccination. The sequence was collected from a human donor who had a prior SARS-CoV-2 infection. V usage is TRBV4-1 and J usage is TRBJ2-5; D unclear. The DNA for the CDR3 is TGCGCCAGCAGCCAGGCTCCTATCGGCGCAGAGACCCAGTACTTC. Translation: CASSQAPIGAETQYF.